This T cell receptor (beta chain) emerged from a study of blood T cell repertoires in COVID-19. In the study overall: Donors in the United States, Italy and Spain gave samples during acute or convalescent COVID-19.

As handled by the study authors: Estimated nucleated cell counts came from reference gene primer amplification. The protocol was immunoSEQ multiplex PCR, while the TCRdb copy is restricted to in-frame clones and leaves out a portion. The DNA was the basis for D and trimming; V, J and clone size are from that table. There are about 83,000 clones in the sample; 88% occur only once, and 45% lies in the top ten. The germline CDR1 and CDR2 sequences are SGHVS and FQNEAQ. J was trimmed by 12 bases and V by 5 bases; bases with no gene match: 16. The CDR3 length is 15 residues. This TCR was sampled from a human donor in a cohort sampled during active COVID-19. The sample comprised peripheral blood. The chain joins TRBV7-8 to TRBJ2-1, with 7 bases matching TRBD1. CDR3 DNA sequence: TGTGCCAGCAGCCTACTAACGGGGAAGGACAGGACGCAGTTCTTC. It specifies CASSLLTGKDRTQFF.